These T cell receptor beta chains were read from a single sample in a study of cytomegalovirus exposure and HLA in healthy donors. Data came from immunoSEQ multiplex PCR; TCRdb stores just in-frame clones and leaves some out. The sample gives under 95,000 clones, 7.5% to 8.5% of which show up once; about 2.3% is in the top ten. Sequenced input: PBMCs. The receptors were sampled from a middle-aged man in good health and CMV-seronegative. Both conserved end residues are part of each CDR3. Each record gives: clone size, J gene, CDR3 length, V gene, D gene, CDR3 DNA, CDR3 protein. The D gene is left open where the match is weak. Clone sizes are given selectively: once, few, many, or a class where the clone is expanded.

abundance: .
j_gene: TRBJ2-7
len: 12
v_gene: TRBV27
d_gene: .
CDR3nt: TGTGCCGCCTTAGATGGCTCCTACGAGCAGTACTTC
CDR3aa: CAALDGSYEQYF

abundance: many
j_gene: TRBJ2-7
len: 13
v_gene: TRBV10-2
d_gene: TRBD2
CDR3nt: TGCGCCAGCAGTGAAGGGACTAGCTCCCAGCAGTACTTC
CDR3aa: CASSEGTSSQQYF

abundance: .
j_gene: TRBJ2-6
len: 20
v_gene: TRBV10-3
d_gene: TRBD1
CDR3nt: TGTGCCATCAGTGAGTCATTGGGGGAACAGGGGAGCTCTGGGGCCAACGTCCTGACTTTC
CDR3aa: CAISESLGEQGSSGANVLTF

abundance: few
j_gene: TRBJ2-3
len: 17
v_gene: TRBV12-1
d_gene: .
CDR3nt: TGTGCCAGCAGCCCCCCCCGTGGGCGGGGCCACACAGATACGCAGTATTTT
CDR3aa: CASSPPRGRGHTDTQYF

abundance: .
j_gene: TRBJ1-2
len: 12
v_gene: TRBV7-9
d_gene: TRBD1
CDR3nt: TGTGCCAGCAGCTCCCAGGACAGGCCCCACACCTTC
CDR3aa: CASSSQDRPHTF

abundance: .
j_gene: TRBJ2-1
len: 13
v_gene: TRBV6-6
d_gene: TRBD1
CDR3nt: TGTGCCAGCAGTTACGGGGGGACAGGGGGGCAGTTCTTC
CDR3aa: CASSYGGTGGQFF

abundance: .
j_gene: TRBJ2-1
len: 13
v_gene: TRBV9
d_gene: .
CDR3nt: TGTGCCAGCAGCGTAGGTGGGGGGAATGAGCAGTTCTTC
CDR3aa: CASSVGGGNEQFF

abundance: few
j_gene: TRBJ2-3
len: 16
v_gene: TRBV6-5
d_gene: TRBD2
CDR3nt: TGTGCCAGCAGTTCTACTAGCGGGGGGGCGGGAGATACGCAGTATTTT
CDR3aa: CASSSTSGGAGDTQYF

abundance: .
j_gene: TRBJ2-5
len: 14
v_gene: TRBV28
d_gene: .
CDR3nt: TGTGCCAGCAGTTTTAGTGGTTCCCAAGAGACCCAGTACTTC
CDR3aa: CASSFSGSQETQYF

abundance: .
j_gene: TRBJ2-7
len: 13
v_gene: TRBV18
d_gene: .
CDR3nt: TGTGCCAGCTCACCACACAGGGACCAGGAGCAGTACTTC
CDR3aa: CASSPHRDQEQYF

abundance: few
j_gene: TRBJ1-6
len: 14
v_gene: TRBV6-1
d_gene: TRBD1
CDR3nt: TGTGCCAGCAGTCCCCGGACAGGGAATTCACCCCTCCACTTT
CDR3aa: CASSPRTGNSPLHF

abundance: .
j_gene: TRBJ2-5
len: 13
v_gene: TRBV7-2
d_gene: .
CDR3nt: TGTGCCAGCAGCTTGGGGGCTAAAGAGACCCAGTACTTC
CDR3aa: CASSLGAKETQYF

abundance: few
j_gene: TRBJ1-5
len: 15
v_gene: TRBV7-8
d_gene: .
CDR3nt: TGTGCCAGCAGCTTGTGGGGGGACGGCAATCAGCCCCAGCATTTT
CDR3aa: CASSLWGDGNQPQHF

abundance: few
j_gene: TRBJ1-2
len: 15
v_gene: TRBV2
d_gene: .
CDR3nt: TGTGCCAGCAGTGAATATACAGGGCTCAACTATGGCTACACCTTC
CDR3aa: CASSEYTGLNYGYTF

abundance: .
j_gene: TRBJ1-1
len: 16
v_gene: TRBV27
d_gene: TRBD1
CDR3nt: TGTGCCAGCAGTTTTCAACAGGGGGGCAGTAACACTGAAGCTTTCTTT
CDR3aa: CASSFQQGGSNTEAFF

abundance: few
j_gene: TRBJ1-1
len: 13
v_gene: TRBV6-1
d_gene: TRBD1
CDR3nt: TGTGCCAGCAGTGCAGTAGGGGGCACTGAGGCTTTCTTT
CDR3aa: CASSAVGGTEAFF

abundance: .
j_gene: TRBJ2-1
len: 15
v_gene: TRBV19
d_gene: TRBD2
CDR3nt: TGTGCCAGTAGTTTGACTAGCGGGAGGGCCAATGAGCAGTTCTTC
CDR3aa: CASSLTSGRANEQFF

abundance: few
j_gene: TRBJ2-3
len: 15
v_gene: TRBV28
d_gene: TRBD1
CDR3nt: TGTGCCAGCAGCAACCAGGGGGCAACTACAGATACGCAGTATTTT
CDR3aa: CASSNQGATTDTQYF

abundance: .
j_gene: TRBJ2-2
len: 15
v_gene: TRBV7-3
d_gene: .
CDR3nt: TGTGCCAGCAGCTTAACCGGGACTAACACCGGGGAGCTGTTTTTT
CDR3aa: CASSLTGTNTGELFF

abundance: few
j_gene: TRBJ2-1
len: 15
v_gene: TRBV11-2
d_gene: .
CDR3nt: TGTGCCAGCAGCTTAGGGGCTACCCTCTACAATGAGCAGTTCTTC
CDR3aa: CASSLGATLYNEQFF

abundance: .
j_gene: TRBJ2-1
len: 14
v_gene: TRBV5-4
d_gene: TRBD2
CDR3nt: TGTGCCAGCAGCCCGGGACTAGGGTTTGATGAGCAGTTCTTC
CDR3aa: CASSPGLGFDEQFF

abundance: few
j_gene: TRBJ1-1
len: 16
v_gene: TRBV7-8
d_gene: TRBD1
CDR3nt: TGTGCCAGCAGCTTAGTTCGGGACAGGCCGAACACTGAAGCTTTCTTT
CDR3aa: CASSLVRDRPNTEAFF

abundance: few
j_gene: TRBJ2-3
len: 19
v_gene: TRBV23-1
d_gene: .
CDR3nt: TGCGCCAGCAGTCAATCATGGCAGGGGCGATCCTCGGGCACAGATACGCAGTATTTT
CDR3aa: CASSQSWQGRSSGTDTQYF

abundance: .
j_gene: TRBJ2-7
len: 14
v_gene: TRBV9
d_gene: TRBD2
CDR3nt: TGTGCCAGCAGCGCCGGGACTAGCGGGTACGAGCAGTACTTC
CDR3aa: CASSAGTSGYEQYF

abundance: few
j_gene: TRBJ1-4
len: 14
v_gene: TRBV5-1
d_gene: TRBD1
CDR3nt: TGCGCCAGCAGCTTGACAGGGGTGGATGAAAAACTGTTTTTT
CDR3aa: CASSLTGVDEKLFF

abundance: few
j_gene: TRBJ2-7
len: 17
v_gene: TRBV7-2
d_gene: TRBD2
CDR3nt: TGTGCCAGCAGCTTAGCAGTGTTAGCGGGGGCTCCCTACGAGCAGTACTTC
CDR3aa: CASSLAVLAGAPYEQYF

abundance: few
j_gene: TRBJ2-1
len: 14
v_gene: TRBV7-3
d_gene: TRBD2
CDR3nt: TGTGCCAGCAGCTTAAGCGGGAGGGCCAATGAGCAGTTCTTC
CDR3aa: CASSLSGRANEQFF

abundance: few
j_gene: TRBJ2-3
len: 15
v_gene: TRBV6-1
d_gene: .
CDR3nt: TGTGCCAGCAGTGAACTTGGCGGAGGCACAGATACGCAGTATTTT
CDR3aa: CASSELGGGTDTQYF

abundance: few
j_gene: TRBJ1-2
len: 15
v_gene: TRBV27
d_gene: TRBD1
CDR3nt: TGTGCCAGCAGTTCTAGACAGGGCTTAGGGTATGGCTACACCTTC
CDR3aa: CASSSRQGLGYGYTF

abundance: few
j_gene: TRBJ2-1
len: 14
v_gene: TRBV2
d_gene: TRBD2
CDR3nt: TGTGCCAGCATGGTTGGCGGGGGATACAATGAGCAGTTCTTC
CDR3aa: CASMVGGGYNEQFF

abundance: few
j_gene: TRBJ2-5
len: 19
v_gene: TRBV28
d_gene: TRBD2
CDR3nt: TGTGCCAGCAGTTCAATTGGACTAGCGGGAGGGGGGAAAGGAGAGACCCAGTACTTC
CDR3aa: CASSSIGLAGGGKGETQYF

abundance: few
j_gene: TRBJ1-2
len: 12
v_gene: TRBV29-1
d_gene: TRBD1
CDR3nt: TGCAGCGTTGTAGGGGGCCACTATGGCTACACCTTC
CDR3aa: CSVVGGHYGYTF

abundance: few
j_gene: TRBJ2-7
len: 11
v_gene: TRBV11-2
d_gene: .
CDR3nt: TGTGCCAGTGAACAGTTCAACGAGCAGTACTTC
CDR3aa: CASEQFNEQYF

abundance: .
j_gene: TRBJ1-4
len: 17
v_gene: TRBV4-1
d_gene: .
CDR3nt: TGCGCCAGCAGCCAAGAATGGGGCAGGTTAAGTCAAGAAAAACTGTTTTTT
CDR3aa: CASSQEWGRLSQEKLFF

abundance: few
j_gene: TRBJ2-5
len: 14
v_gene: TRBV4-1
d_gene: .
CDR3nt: TGCGCCAGCAGCCCTTCTACTAGCCCGGAGACCCAGTACTTC
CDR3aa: CASSPSTSPETQYF

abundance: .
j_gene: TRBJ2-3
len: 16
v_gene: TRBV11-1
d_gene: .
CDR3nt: TGTGCCAGCAGCTTAGGATTGGGCTTGGAAACAGATACGCAGTATTTT
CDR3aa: CASSLGLGLETDTQYF

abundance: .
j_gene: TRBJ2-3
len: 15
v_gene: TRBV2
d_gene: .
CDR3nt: TGTGCCAGCAGTGAAGAGCGATCGAGGGCAGATACGCAGTATTTT
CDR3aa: CASSEERSRADTQYF

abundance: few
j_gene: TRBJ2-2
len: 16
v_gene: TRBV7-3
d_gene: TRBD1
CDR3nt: TGTGCCAGCAGCTCGACCGGGACAGGGGGCTCCGGGGAGCTGTTTTTT
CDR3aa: CASSSTGTGGSGELFF

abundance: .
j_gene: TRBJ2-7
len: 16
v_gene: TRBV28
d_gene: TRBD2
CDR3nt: TGTGCCAGCAGGCCGCCCGCTAGCGGGAGAGTATACGAGCAGTACTTC
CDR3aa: CASRPPASGRVYEQYF

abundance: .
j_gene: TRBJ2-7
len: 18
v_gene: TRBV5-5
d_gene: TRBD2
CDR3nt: TGTGCCAGCAGCTCCCGACTAGCGGGGGCCTCACGGCCCTACGAGCAGTACTTC
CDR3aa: CASSSRLAGASRPYEQYF

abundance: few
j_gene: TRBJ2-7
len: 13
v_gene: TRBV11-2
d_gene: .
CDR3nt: TGTGCCAGCAGCCAAAGGGGAGGTCTGGAGCAGTACTTC
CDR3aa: CASSQRGGLEQYF

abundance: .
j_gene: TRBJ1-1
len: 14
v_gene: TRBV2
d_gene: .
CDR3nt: TGTGCCAGCTCTCGTGTTAGAGCATCAACTGAAGCTTTCTTT
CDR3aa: CASSRVRASTEAFF

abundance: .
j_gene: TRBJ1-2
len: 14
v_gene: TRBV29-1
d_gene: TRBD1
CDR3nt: TGCAGCGTTGCCCCGGACAGGGCGGACTATGGCTACACCTTC
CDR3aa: CSVAPDRADYGYTF

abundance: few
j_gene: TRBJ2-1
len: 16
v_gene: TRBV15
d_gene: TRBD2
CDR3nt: TGTGCCACCAGCAGAGATCTGCTAGCGGGAGAGGATGAGCAGTTCTTC
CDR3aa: CATSRDLLAGEDEQFF

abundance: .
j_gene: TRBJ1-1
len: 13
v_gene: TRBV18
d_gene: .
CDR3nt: TGTGCCAGCTCACCTAGACAAGACACTGAAGCTTTCTTT
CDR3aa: CASSPRQDTEAFF

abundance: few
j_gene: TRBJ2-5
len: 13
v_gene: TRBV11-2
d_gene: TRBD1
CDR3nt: TGTGCCAGCAGGCTTACAGGGGCCGAGACCCAGTACTTC
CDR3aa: CASRLTGAETQYF

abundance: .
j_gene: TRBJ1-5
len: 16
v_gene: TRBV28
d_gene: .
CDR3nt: TGTGCCAGCAGTCTTCCGACAGCTTTGGGCAATCAGCCCCAGCATTTT
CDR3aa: CASSLPTALGNQPQHF

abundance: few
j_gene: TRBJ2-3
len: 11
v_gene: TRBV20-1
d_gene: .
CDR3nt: TGCAGTGCTAGCCTGAGGGATACGCAGTATTTT
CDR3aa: CSASLRDTQYF

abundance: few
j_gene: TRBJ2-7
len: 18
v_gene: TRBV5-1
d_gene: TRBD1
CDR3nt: TGCGCCAGCTGGTTGGGGACAGGGCGCGCAGCGTTGGTGGACGAGCAGTACTTC
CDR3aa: CASWLGTGRAALVDEQYF

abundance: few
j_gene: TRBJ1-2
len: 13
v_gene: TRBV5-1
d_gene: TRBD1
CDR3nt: TGCGCCAGCAGCGTCGGGACAGGGCATGGCTACACCTTC
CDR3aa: CASSVGTGHGYTF

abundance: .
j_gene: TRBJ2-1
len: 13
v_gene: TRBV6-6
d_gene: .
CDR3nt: TGTGCCAGCAGTTCCCCGGGAAATGGGGAGCAGTTCTTC
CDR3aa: CASSSPGNGEQFF

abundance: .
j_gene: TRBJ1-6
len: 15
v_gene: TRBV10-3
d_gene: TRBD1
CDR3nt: TGTGCCATCAGTGAGTCTGGGACAGGAAATTCACCCCTCCACTTT
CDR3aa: CAISESGTGNSPLHF

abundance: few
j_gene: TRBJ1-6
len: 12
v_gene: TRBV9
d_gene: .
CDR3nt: TGTGCCAGCAGCGCCAACACTTCACCCCTCCACTTT
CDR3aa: CASSANTSPLHF

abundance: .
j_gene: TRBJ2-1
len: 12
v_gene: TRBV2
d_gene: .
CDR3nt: TGTGCCAGCGGGGGGGCCTCGTTTGAGCAGTTCTTC
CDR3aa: CASGGASFEQFF

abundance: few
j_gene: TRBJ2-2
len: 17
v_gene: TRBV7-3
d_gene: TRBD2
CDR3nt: TGTGCCAGCAGCTCTAGGACTAGCGCGGCGAACACCGGGGAGCTGTTTTTT
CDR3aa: CASSSRTSAANTGELFF

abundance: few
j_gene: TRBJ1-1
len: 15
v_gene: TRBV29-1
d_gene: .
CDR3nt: TGCAGCGTTGAAGGTAGGAACAACCCGGGGACTGAAGCTTTCTTT
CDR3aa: CSVEGRNNPGTEAFF

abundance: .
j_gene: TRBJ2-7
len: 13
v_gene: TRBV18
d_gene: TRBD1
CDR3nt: TGTGCCAGCTCAATTAACAGGGGCAACGAGCAGTACTTC
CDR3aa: CASSINRGNEQYF